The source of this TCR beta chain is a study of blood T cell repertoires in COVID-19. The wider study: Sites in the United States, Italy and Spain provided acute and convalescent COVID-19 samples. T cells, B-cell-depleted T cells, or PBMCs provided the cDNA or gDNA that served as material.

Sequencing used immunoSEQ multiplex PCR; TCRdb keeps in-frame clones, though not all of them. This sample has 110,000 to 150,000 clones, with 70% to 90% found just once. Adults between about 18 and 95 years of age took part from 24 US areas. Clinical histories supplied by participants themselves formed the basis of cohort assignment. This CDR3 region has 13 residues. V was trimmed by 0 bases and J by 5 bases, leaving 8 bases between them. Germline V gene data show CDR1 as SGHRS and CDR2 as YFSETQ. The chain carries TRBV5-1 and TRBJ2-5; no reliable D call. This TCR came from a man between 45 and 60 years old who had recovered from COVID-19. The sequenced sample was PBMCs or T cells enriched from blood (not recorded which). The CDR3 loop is CASSLVVGETQYF. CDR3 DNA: TGCGCCAGCAGCTTGGTGGTCGGGGAGACCCAGTACTTC. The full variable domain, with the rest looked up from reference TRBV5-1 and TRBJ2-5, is KAGVTQTPRYLIKTRGQQVTLSCSPISGHRSVSWYQQTPGQGLQFLFEYFSETQRNKGNFPGRFSGRQFSNSRSEMNVSTLELGDSALYLCASSLVVGETQYFGPGTRLLVL.